This TCR beta chain is from a study of T-cell reconstitution after alpha-beta-depleted transplantation in children. Points from the study as a whole: Hyperexpanded clones declined; after one year, newly produced T cells mostly supplied diversity.

CDR1 and CDR2 from the germline V gene are SEHNR and FQNEAQ (reference sequence). The CDR3 covers 13 residues. Trimming pared 5 bases from V and 5 bases from J, leaving 12 bases between. Preparing the TCRbeta library involved the use of unique molecular identifiers. TCRdb re-called the PCR reads through MiXCR, storing one row per CDR3 protein. In the table there are approximately 980,000 distinct CDR3 sequences, about 29% of which are singletons. As for this clonotype: Its specificity is not known.

The sequencing used PBMCs, mostly from graft donor cells, collected 360 days after TCRalphabeta/CD19-depleted stem cell transplant. The gene calls are TRBV7-9 and TRBJ1-2; no clear D. The clonotype comes from a boy under two years old who had a stem cell transplant for SCID, so the T cells may come from the graft donor. Written as DNA, the CDR3 is TGTGCCAGCAGCATGGACGGATTATATGGCTACACCTTC. This encodes CASSMDGLYGYTF.